This TCR beta chain is from a study of blood T cell repertoires in COVID-19. As for the study in general: There were acute and convalescent COVID-19 samples, and they came from the United States, Italy and Spain.

In the original workflow: Amplifying reference gene primers gave estimates of nucleated cell counts. Libraries were prepared by immunoSEQ multiplex PCR; TCRdb keeps only in-frame clonotypes and omits some of them. V and J calls and clone size come straight from that table; D and trimming were deduced from the DNA. Of around 100,000 clones in the sample, just under 85% were seen once. The CDR3 length is 17 residues. J lost 4 bases, V lost 0 bases, and 10 bases had no gene match. From germline, CDR1 is SGHRS and CDR2 YFSETQ. This receptor was taken from a middle-aged man with active or convalescent COVID-19. The rearrangement joins TRBV5-1 to TRBJ1-1, with 9 nucleotides matching TRBD1. The sequencing sample was made of peripheral blood. The CDR3 here is CASSLVQGAYPGTEAFF. CDR3 sequence (DNA): TGCGCCAGCAGCTTGGTACAGGGGGCTTACCCGGGCACTGAAGCTTTCTTT.